This TCR beta chain was profiled in a study of T cells in Graves' hyperthyroidism and ophthalmopathy. This clonotype was seen many times. TCR beta CDR3 region amplification was performed from RNA transcripts. During a first-round RT-PCR of the TCR CDR3, the HTBI primer set was used. TCRdb re-derived calls from the multiplex PCR reads in MiXCR, one entry per CDR3 protein. The repertoire includes about 410,000 distinct CDR3 sequences, roughly 14% of them detected once, and about 13% sits in the top ten. Looked up from germline, CDR1 is LGHDT and CDR2 is YNNKEL (reference sequence). V lost 4 bases and J lost 7, with 11 bases in between. This CDR3 spans 13 amino acids. Uncontrolled infection, other autoimmune disease, pregnancy or lactation barred patients from enrollment. Clinical symptoms, serum thyroxine, TRAb, thyroid ultrasound and orbital computed tomography established diagnosis.

The chain joins TRBV3-1 to TRBJ2-1; D is perhaps TRBD2 (7 bases). The sequenced sample was blood. The receptor comes from a man aged 18-30 years with Graves' ophthalmopathy. CDR3 DNA: TGTGCCAGCAGCCGGGGGGGCGGGAATGAGCAGTTCTTC. The encoded protein is CASSRGGGNEQFF.